This T cell receptor beta chain was recorded in a study of T-cell reconstitution after alpha-beta-depleted transplantation in children. V was trimmed by 4 bases and J by 0 bases, leaving 3 bases between them. The CDR3 contains 13 residues. Germline V gene lookup returns CDR1 ENHRY and CDR2 SYGVKD. Notes on the study in general: Newly generated T cells supplied most T-cell counts and diversity one year post-transplant.

As to this clonotype: Its antigen is not known.

Preparation of the TCRbeta library involved a method that used unique molecular identifiers. TCRdb used MiXCR to reprocess the PCR reads, holding one entry per CDR3 protein. The sample shows 530,000 or so distinct CDR3 sequences, roughly 30% of them seen only once. The J gene is TRBJ2-2, the V gene TRBV10-3, with D unclear. The input for sequencing was PBMCs, taken before TCRalphabeta/CD19-depleted stem cell transplant. The source of this sequence is a boy under two years old with Wiskott-Aldrich syndrome, due to receive a stem cell transplant. Written as DNA, the CDR3 is TGTGCCATCAGTGTATCGAACACCGGGGAGCTGTTTTTT. Its translation is CAISVSNTGELFF.